Sequencing of this T cell receptor (beta chain) was carried out in a study of CD8+ T cells in alopecia areata. CDR3 length: 16 residues. Germline lookup yields CDR1 SEHNR and CDR2 FQNEAQ (reference sequence). V was cut by 6 bases and J by 7 bases, with 22 bases left in between. The study, taken as a whole, reports: Clonality in lesional scalp, especially alopecia totalis/universalis, exceeded that of normal scalp.

Samples from alopecia areata patients were lesional scalp punch biopsies and peripheral blood. As regards this clone: What it recognizes is unknown.

Extraction of RNA preceded its reverse transcription into cDNA, which served as the sequencing template. Here immunoSEQ multiplex PCR was the method, and the copy in TCRdb shows in-frame clones only, minus some. The profile shows some 110,000 clones, roughly two fifths of them singletons. The sequencing input was CD4+ T cells sorted from blood. This chain connects TRBV7-9 to TRBJ2-1; a weak D match, TRBD2 (6 bases). The receptor was isolated from a human donor with alopecia areata. The CDR3 DNA reads as TGTGCCAGCAGGTCTTGGAATGGAGGGCCAACGAATGAGCAGTTCTTC. This codes for CASRSWNGGPTNEQFF.